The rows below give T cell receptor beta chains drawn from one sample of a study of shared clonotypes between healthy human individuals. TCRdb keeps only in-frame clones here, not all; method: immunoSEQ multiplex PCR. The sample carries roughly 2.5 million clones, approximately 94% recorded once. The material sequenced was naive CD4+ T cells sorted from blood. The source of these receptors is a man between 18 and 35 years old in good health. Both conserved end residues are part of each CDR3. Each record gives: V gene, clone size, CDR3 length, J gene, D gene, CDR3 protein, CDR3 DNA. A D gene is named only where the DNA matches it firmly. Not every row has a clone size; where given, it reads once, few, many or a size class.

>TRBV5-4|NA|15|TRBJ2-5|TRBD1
CASSAIDRADETQYF
TGTGCCAGCAGCGCCATAGACAGGGCGGATGAGACCCAGTACTTC
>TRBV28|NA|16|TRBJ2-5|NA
CASSLKWRNPRETQYF
TGTGCCAGCAGTTTAAAATGGCGGAACCCGCGGGAGACCCAGTACTTC
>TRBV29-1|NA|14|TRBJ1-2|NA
CSVEPEWVGYGYTF
TGCAGCGTTGAACCCGAATGGGTCGGCTATGGCTACACCTTC
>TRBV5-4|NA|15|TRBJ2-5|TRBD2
CASSLAGGEGETQYF
TGTGCCAGCAGCTTAGCGGGAGGGGAGGGAGAGACCCAGTACTTC
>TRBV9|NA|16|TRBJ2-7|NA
CASSNPGAEYPSEQYF
TGTGCCAGCAGCAACCCCGGGGCCGAGTACCCCTCCGAGCAGTACTTC
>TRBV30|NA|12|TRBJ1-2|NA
CAWTIGPLGYTF
TGTGCCTGGACTATTGGTCCCTTGGGCTACACCTTC
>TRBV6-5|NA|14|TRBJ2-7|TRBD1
CASRKGQGSYEQYF
TGTGCCAGCAGGAAGGGACAGGGAAGCTACGAGCAGTACTTC
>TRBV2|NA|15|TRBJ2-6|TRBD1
CASRGTDSGANVLTF
TGTGCCAGCAGGGGGACAGACTCTGGGGCCAACGTCCTGACTTTC
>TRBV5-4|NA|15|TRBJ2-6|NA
CASSLRGSGANVLTF
TGTGCCAGCAGCTTGAGAGGCTCTGGGGCCAACGTCCTGACTTTC
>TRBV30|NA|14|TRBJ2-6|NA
CAWIGSSGANVLTF
TGTGCCTGGATTGGGAGTTCTGGGGCCAACGTCCTGACTTTC
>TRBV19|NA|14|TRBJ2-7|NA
CASSTRDLSYEQYF
TGTGCCAGTAGTACCCGGGACCTCTCCTACGAGCAGTACTTC
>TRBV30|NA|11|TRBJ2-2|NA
CAWNLAGELFF
TGTGCCTGGAATTTGGCCGGGGAGCTGTTTTTT
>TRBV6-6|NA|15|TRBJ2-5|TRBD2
CASSWRTSGQETQYF
TGTGCCAGCAGTTGGCGGACTAGCGGACAAGAGACCCAGTACTTC
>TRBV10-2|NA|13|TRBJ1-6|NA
CASSESPISPLHF
TGCGCCAGCAGTGAGTCGCCAATTTCACCCCTCCACTTT
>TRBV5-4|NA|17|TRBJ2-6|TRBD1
CASSTGQGALGANVLTF
TGTGCCAGCAGCACGGGACAGGGGGCGCTTGGGGCCAACGTCCTGACTTTC
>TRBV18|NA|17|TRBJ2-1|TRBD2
CASSRGLAGGFYNEQFF
TGTGCCAGCTCACGCGGACTAGCGGGAGGTTTCTACAATGAGCAGTTCTTC
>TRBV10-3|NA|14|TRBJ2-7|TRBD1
CAISVGTGVYEQYF
TGTGCCATCAGTGTGGGGACAGGGGTCTACGAGCAGTACTTC
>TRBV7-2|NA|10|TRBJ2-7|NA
CASSFYEQYF
TGTGCCAGCAGCTTTTACGAGCAGTACTTC
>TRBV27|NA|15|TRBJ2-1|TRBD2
CASRLAGATDNEQFF
TGTGCCAGCAGGCTAGCGGGGGCCACGGATAATGAGCAGTTCTTC
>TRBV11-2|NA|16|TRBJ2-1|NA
CASSSRLELLYNEQFF
TGTGCCAGCAGCTCGCGACTAGAGTTGTTGTACAATGAGCAGTTCTTC
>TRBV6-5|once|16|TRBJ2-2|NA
CASSYQYRANTGELFF
TGTGCCAGCAGTTACCAGTACAGGGCGAACACCGGGGAGCTGTTTTTT
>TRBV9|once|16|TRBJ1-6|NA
CASSVEPGGVNSPLHF
TGTGCCAGCAGCGTAGAGCCGGGAGGGGTTAATTCACCCCTCCACTTT
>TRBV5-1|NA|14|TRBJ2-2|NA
CASSPGRNTGELFF
TGCGCCAGCAGCCCTGGACGGAACACCGGGGAGCTGTTTTTT
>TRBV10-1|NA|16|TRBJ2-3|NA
CASTEGGTGLSDTQYF
TGCGCCAGCACCGAGGGGGGCACCGGTCTTTCAGATACGCAGTATTTT
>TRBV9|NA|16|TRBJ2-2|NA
CASSNKDYSNTGELFF
TGTGCCAGCAGCAACAAGGACTACTCGAACACCGGGGAGCTGTTTTTT
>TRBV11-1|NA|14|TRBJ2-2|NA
CASSRGYSTGELFF
TGTGCCAGCAGCCGCGGATATAGCACCGGGGAGCTGTTTTTT
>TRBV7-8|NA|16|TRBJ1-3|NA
CASSLAPTAAGNTIYF
TGTGCCAGCAGCTTAGCGCCGACGGCCGCTGGAAACACCATATATTTT
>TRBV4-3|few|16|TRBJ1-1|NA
CASSQDRGARNTEAFF
TGCGCCAGCAGCCAAGATCGGGGTGCGAGGAACACTGAAGCTTTCTTT
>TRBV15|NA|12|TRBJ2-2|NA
CATSRVGGELFF
TGTGCCACCAGCAGAGTAGGGGGGGAGCTGTTTTTT
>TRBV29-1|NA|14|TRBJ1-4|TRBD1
CSVSTGTGFEKLFF
TGCAGCGTATCCACCGGGACAGGGTTTGAAAAACTGTTTTTT
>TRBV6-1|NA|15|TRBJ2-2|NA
CASSDGWGAAGELFF
TGTGCCAGCAGTGACGGGTGGGGGGCGGCCGGGGAGCTGTTTTTT
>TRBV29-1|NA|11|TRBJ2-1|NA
CSVEKVSEQFF
TGCAGCGTTGAAAAAGTTTCTGAGCAGTTCTTC
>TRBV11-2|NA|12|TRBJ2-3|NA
CASSHGPDTQYF
TGTGCCAGCAGCCACGGACCAGATACGCAGTATTTT
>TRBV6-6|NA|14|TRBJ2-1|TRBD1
CASGGADRGNEQFF
TGTGCCAGCGGAGGGGCGGACAGGGGCAATGAGCAGTTCTTC
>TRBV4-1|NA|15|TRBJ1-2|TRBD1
CASSPNPGQTYGYTF
TGCGCCAGCAGCCCCAATCCGGGACAGACCTATGGCTACACCTTC
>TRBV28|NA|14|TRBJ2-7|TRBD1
CASRSTGAGYEQYF
TGTGCCAGCAGGTCGACAGGGGCCGGCTACGAGCAGTACTTC
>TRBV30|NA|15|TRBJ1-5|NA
CAWSVLGGSNQPQHF
TGTGCCTGGAGTGTCCTAGGGGGGAGCAATCAGCCCCAGCATTTT
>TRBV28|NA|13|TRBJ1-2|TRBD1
CASSRTGDGGYTF
TGTGCCAGCAGCCGAACAGGGGACGGTGGCTACACCTTC
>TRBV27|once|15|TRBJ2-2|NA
CASSPRQVVAGELFF
TGTGCCAGCAGTCCGAGGCAGGTTGTAGCCGGGGAGCTGTTTTTT
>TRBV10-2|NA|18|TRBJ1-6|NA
CASSEVLGRSSYNSPLHF
TGCGCCAGCAGTGAGGTTTTGGGACGGAGCTCCTATAATTCACCCCTCCACTTT